This T cell receptor (beta chain) was retrieved from a study of long-term antiretroviral therapy in people with HIV. The CDR3 length is 13 residues. J lost 2 bases, V lost 10 bases, and 7 bases had no gene match. Germline lookup yields CDR1 MNHEY and CDR2 SVGAGI. Investigators performed immunoSEQ version v3.0 at survey level. Generated by immunoSEQ multiplex PCR, the TCRdb table keeps only in-frame clones and is missing some. The sample yields 20,000 to 25,000 clones, about 88% seen once. The table lists this clone with a count of one. Its cognate antigen is unknown. Study-level results: Investigators report no available data on ART adherence, viral resistance or therapy changes.

V is TRBV6-5 and J is TRBJ1-1; 7 bases align to TRBD1. This receptor was obtained from a man in his 60s with HIV. The starting material was unsorted PBMCs, obtained 0.6 years after starting antiretroviral therapy. The CDR3 nucleotides read TGTGCCACCCTCGGGACAGTCAACACTGAAGCTTTCTTT. Its translation is CATLGTVNTEAFF.